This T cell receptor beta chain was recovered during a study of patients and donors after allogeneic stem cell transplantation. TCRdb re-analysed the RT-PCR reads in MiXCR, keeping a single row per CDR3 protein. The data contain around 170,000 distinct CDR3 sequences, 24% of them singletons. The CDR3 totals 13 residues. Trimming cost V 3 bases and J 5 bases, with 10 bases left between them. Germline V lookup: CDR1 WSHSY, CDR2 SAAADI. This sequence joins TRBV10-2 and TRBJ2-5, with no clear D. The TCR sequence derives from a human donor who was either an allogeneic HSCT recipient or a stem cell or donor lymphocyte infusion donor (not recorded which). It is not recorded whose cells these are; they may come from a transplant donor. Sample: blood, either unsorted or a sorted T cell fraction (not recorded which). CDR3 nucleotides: TGCGCCAGCAGTGACCCCCCGTGGGAGACCCAGTACTTC. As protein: CASSDPPWETQYF.